The source of this T cell receptor beta chain is a study of response to subunit inactivated influenza vaccine. One entry per CDR3 protein, called by TCRdb with MiXCR from the RT-PCR reads. This sample carries fewer than 700,000 distinct CDR3 sequences, 13% of them seen once, and the ten largest clones take over 10%. The study's findings and limits: Authors proposed each seasonal influenza vaccination draws in few new T cells.

This clonotype was seen a few times. The antigen is unknown. This TCR derives from a man aged 45 to 65 who received an inactivated influenza vaccine. Specimen: PBMCs from blood, collected about 6 weeks after vaccination.

CDR3 coding DNA: TGCGCCAGCAGCTTGGGGGACAGTAACACTGAAGCTTTCTTT. It specifies CASSLGDSNTEAFF. The chain uses TRBV5-1 and TRBJ1-1, with 7 bases matching TRBD1. J gave up 2 bases and V 0 bases, and 1 base lay outside the gene matches. This CDR3 spans 14 amino acids. Germline V gene lookup returns CDR1 SGHRS and CDR2 YFSETQ.